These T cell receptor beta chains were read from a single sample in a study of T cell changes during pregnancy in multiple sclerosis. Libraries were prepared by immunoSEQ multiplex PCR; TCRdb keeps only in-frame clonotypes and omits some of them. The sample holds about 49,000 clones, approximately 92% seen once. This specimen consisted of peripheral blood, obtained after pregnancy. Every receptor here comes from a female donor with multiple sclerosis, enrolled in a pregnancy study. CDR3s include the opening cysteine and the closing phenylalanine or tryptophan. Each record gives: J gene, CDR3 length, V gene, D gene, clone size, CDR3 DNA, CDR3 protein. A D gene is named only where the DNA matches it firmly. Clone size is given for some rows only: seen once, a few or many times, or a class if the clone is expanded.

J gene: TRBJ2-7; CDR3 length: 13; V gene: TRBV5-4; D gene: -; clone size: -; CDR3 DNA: TGTGCCAGCAGGAGCCCTGGAGGGCTCGAGCAGTACTTC; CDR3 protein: CASRSPGGLEQYF
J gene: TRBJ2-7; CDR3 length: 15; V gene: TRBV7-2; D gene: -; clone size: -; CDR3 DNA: TGTGCCAGCAGCTTAGTTGGGCAGAGCTCCTACGAGCAGTACTTC; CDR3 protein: CASSLVGQSSYEQYF
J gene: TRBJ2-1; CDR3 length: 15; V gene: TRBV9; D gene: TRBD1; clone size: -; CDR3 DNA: TGTGCCAGCAGCGTAGAGGTGGGACAGCTCAATGAGCAGTTCTTC; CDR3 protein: CASSVEVGQLNEQFF
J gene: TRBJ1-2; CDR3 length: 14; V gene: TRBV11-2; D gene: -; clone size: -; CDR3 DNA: TGTGCCAGCAGCTCCGAATTACGGGGATATGGCTACACCTTC; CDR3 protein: CASSSELRGYGYTF
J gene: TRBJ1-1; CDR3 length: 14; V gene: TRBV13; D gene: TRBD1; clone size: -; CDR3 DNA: TGTGCCAGCAGCTCGACAGGGTGGGCCACTGAAGCTTTCTTT; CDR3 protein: CASSSTGWATEAFF
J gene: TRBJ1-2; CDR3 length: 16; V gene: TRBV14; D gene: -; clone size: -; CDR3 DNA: TGTGCCAGCAGCCAAGTAGGGAGGAGTCGCAGCTATGGCTACACCTTC; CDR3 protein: CASSQVGRSRSYGYTF
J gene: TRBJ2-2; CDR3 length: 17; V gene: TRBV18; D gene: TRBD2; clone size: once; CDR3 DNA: TGTGCCAGCTCACCCAAGATGAAGGGAGGGTTGGCCGGGGAGCTGTTTTTT; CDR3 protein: CASSPKMKGGLAGELFF
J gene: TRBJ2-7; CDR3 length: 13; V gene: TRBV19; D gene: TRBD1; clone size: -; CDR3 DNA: TGTGCCAGTAGCAGGACAGGGGACTACGAGCAGTACTTC; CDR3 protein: CASSRTGDYEQYF
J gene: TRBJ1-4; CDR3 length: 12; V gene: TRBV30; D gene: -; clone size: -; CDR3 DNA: TGTGCCTGGACGTCGGGAAGTGAAAAACTGTTTTTT; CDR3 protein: CAWTSGSEKLFF
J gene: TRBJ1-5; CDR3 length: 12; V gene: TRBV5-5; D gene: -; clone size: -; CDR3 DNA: TGTGCCAGCAGCTTGGGAGTAGAGCCCCAGCATTTT; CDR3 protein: CASSLGVEPQHF
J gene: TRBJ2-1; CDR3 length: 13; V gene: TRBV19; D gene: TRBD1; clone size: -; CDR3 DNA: TGTGCCAGTAGACCGACAGGGGTCAATGAGCAGTTCTTC; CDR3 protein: CASRPTGVNEQFF
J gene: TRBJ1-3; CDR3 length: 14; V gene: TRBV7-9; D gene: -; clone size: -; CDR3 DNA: TGTGCCAGCAGCAGTCAGGTTTATGGAAACACCATATATTTT; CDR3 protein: CASSSQVYGNTIYF
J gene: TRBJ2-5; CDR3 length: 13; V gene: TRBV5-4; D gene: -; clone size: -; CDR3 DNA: TGTGCCAGCAGCGGTACAGGGCGGGAGACCCAGTACTTC; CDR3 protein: CASSGTGRETQYF
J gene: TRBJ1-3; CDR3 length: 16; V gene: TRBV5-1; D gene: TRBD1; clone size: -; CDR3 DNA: TGCGCCAGCAGCTTGGTAGGGACAGTGGGAGGAAACACCATATATTTT; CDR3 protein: CASSLVGTVGGNTIYF
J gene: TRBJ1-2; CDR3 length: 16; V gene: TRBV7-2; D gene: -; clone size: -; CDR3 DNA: TGTGCCAGCAGGTCAAGAGGGTTTTCGGCTAACTATGGCTACACCTTC; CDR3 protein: CASRSRGFSANYGYTF
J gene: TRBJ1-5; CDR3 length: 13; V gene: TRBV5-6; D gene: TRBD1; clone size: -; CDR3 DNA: TGTGCCAGCAGCGACAGGGGACTTCAGCCCCAGCATTTT; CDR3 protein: CASSDRGLQPQHF
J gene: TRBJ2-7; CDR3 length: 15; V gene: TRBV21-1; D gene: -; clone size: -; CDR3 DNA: TGTGCCAGCAGCAAGGGACAGCTCAAGATGGGGGAGCAGTACTTC; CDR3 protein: CASSKGQLKMGEQYF
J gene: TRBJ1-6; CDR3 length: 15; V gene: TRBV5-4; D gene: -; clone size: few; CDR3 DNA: TGTGCCAGCAGCCCCCGGCAGGGGCAATATTCACCCCTCCACTTT; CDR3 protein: CASSPRQGQYSPLHF
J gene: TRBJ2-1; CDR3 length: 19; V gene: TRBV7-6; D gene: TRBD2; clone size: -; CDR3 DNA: TGTGCCAGCAGCTTACTAGCGGGGGGCCATTATAGCTCCTACAATGAGCAGTTCTTC; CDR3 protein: CASSLLAGGHYSSYNEQFF
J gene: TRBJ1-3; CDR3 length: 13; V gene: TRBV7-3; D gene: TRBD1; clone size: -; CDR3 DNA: TGTGCCAGCAGCCTGACAGGGGGGGACACCATATATTTT; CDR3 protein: CASSLTGGDTIYF
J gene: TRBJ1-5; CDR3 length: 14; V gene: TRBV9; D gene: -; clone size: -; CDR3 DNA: TGTGCCAGCAGCGTAGGAGGGTCCGAGACGCCCCAGCATTTT; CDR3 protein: CASSVGGSETPQHF
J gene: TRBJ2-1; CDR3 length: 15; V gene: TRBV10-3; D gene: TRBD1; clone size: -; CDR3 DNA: TGTGCCATCAGGGGAGGACAGGGGGAAGCGCGAGAGCAGTTCTTC; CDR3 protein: CAIRGGQGEAREQFF
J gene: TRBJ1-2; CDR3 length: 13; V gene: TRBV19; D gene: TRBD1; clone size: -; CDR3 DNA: TGTGCCACCACAGGGGTGCCCAGCTATGGCTACACCTTC; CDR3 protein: CATTGVPSYGYTF
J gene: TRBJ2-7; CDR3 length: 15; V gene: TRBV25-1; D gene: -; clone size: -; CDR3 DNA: TGTGCCAGCAGTGAATCTAACGATTCTAGAAATTATCAGTACTTC; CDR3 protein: CASSESNDSRNYQYF
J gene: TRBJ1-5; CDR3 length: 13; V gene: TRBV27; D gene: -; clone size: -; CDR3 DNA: TGTGCCAGCCGGGGGAGGGGATGGCAGCCCCAGCATTTT; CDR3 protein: CASRGRGWQPQHF
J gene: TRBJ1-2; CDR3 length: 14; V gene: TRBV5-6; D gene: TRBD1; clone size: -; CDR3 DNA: TGTGCCAGCAGCCCGGACAGGGCGATCTATGGCTACACCTTC; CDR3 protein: CASSPDRAIYGYTF
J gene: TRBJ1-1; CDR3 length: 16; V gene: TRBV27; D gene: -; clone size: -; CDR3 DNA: TGTGCCAGCCGAGGCAGACGCCACGATCTGAACACTGAAGCTTTCTTT; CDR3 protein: CASRGRRHDLNTEAFF
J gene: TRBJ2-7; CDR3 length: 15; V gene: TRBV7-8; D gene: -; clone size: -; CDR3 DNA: TGTGCCAGCAGCTCGTCATACTTGGAGTCCTACGAGCAGTACTTC; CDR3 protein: CASSSSYLESYEQYF
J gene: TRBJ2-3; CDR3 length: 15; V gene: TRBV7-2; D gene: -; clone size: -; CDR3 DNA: TGTGCCAGCAGCGGTGAGCGTCTTAGCACAGATACGCAGTATTTT; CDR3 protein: CASSGERLSTDTQYF
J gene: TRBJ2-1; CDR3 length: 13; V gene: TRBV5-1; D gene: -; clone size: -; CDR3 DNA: TGCGCCAGCAGCTCGGACAGTTTGGGTGAGCAGTTCTTC; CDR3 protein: CASSSDSLGEQFF
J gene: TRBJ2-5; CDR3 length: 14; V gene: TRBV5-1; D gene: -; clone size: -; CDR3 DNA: TGCGCCAGCAGCTTTTCCGGGAATCAGGAGACCCAGTACTTC; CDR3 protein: CASSFSGNQETQYF
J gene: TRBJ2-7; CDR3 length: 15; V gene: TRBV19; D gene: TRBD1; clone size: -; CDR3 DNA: TGTGCCAGTAGTAGAGAACAGGGGGCGCTTAACGAGCAGTACTTC; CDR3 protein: CASSREQGALNEQYF
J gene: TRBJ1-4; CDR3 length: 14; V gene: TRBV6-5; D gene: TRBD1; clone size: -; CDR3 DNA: TGTGCCAGCACTAAGACAGGGGAGGGGGGAAAACTGTTTTTT; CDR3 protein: CASTKTGEGGKLFF
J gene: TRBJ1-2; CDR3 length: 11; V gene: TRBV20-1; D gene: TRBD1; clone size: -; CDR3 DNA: TGCAGTGCTCGACAGGGGGGCGGCTACACCTTC; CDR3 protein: CSARQGGGYTF